This TCR beta chain is drawn from a study of blood T cell repertoires in COVID-19. The repertoire was sequenced with immunoSEQ multiplex PCR; TCRdb's copy has only in-frame clones and lacks some. The sample has approximately 530,000 clones; 85% to 90% are singletons. This TCR derives from a woman in her 50s with COVID-19, enrolled during active disease. Sequenced sample: peripheral blood.

DNA for the CDR3: TGCAGCGTTGAAGGGGGACAACCTTTCGAGCAGTACTTC. Translating it yields CSVEGGQPFEQYF. The chain recombines TRBV29-1 with TRBJ2-7, with D possibly matching TRBD1 (6 bases). This CDR3 region has 13 residues. Germline values: CDR1 SQVTM, CDR2 ANQGSEA. Deletions cut 1 base from V and 6 bases from J, with 13 bases between.